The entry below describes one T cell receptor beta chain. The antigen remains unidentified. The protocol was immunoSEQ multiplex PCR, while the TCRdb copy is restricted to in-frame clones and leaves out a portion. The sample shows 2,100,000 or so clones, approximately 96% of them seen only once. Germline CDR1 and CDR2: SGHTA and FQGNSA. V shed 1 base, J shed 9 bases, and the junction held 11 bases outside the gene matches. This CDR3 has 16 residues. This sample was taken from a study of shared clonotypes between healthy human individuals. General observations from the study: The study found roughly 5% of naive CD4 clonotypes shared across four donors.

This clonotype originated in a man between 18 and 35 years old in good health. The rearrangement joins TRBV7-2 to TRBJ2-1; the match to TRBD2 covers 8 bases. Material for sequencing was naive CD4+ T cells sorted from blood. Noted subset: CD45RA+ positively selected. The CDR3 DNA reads TGTGCCAGCAGCTTAGGAATGGTAGCGGGATTAGGTGAGCAGTTCTTC. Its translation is CASSLGMVAGLGEQFF.